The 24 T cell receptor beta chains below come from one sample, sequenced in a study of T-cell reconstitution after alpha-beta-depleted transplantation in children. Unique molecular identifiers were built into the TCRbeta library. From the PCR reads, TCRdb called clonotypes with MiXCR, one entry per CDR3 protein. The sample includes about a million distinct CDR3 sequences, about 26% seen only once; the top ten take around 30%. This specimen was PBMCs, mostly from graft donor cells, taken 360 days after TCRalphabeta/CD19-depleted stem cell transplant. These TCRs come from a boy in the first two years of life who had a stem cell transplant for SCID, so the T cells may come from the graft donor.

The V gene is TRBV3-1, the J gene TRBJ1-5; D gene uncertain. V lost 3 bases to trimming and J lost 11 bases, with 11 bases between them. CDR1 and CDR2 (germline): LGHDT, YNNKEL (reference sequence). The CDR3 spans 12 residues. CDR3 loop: CASSHAQGAQHF. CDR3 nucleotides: TGTGCCAGCAGCCACGCCCAAGGAGCCCAGCATTTT.

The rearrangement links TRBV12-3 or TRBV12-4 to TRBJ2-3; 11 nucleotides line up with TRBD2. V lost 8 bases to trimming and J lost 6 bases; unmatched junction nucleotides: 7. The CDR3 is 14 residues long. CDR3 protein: CASVIAGGPDTQYF. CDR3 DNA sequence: TGTGCCAGCGTGATAGCGGGGGGGCCTGATACGCAGTATTTT.

CDR3 in DNA: TGTGCCATCAGTGGGGGGGGCCTTCGGGAGTATTTT. Amino acids: CAISGGGLREYF. This sequence joins TRBV10-3 and TRBJ2-3, with D tentatively TRBD2 (7 bases). Trimming removed 4 bases at V and 13 bases at J, with 15 bases between. Germline CDR1 ENHRY, CDR2 SYGVKD. This CDR3 region has 12 residues.

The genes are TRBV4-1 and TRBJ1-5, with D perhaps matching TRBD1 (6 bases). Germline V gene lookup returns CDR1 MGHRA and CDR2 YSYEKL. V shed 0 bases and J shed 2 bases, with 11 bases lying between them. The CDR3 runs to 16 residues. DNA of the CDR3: TGCGCCAGCAGCCAAGATCAGGGGTATGGCAATCAGCCCCAGCATTTT. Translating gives CASSQDQGYGNQPQHF.

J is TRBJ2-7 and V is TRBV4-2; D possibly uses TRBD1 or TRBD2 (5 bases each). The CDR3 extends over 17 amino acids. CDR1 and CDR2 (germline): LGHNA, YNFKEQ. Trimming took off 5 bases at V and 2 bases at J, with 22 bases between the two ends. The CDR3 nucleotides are TGTGCCAGCAGCTTATACGTGTCCGGGGACCGGGCCTACGAGCAGTACTTC. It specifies CASSLYVSGDRAYEQYF.

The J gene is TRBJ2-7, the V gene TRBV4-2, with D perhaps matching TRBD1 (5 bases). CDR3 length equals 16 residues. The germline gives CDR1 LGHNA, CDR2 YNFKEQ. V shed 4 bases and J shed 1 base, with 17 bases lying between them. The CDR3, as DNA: TGTGCCAGCAGCCCAAGGGATTCCAGGGATTCCTACGAGCAGTACTTC. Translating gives CASSPRDSRDSYEQYF.

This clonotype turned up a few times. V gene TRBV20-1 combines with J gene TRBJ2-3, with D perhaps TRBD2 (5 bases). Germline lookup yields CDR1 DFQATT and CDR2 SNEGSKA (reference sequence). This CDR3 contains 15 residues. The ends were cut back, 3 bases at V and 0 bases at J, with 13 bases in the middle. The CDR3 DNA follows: TGCAGTGCTAGCGGGGAAACGATTAGCACAGATACGCAGTATTTT. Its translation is CSASGETISTDTQYF.

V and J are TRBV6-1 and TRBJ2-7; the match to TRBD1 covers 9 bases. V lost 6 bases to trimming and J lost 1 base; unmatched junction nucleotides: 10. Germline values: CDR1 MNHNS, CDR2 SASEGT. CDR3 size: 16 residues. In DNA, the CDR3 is TGTGCCAGCAGCACCTGGCGGGGACAGGGATCCTACGAGCAGTACTTC. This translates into CASSTWRGQGSYEQYF.

CDR3: CASSLSAISREETQYF. The CDR3 nucleotides read TGTGCCAGCAGTTTGTCTGCGATCAGTAGGGAAGAGACCCAGTACTTC. J is TRBJ2-5 and V is TRBV11-1, with D unclear. This CDR3 has 16 residues. V lost 6 bases, J lost 3 bases, and 20 bases lay in between. CDR1 is SGHAT, CDR2 FQDESV, per germline (reference sequence).

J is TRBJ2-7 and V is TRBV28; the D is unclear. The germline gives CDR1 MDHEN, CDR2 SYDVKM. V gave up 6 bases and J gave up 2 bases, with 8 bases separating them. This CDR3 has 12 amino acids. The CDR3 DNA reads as TGTGCCAGCAGGCAAGGAACCTACGAGCAGTACTTC. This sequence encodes CASRQGTYEQYF. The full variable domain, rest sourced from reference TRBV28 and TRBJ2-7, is DVKVTQSSRYLVKRTGEKVFLECVQDMDHENMFWYRQDPGLGLRLIYFSYDVKMKEKGDIPEGYSVSREKKERFSLILESASTNQTSMYLCASRQGTYEQYFGPGTRLTVT.

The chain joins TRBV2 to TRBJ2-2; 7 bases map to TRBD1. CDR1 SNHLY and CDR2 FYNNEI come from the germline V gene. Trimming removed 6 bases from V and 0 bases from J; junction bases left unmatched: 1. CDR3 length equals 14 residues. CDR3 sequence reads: CASRGQSNTGELFF. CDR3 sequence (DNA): TGTGCCAGCAGGGGACAGTCGAACACCGGGGAGCTGTTTTTT.

The CDR3 bases are TGTGCCAGCAGCTGGTGGGACAGGGAGGAGACCCAGTACTTC. This encodes CASSWWDREETQYF. The genes are TRBV13 and TRBJ2-5; TRBD1 aligns across 9 bases. Per the germline V gene, CDR1 is PRHDT and CDR2 is FYEKMQ (reference sequence). The CDR3 loop spans 14 amino acids. V was pared by 4 bases and J by 5 bases, with 5 bases of the junction left unmatched.

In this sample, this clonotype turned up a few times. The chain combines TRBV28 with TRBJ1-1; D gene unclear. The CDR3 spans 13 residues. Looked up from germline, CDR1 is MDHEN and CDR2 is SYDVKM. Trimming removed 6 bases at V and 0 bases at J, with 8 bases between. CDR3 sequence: CASSQSLNTEAFF. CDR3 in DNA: TGTGCCAGCAGCCAATCTTTGAACACTGAAGCTTTCTTT.

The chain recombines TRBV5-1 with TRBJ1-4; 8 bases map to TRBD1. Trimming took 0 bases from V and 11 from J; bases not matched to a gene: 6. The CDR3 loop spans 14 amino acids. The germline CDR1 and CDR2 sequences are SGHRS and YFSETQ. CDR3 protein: CASSLGTGQFKLFF. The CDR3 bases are TGCGCCAGCAGCTTGGGGACAGGGCAATTCAAACTGTTTTTT.

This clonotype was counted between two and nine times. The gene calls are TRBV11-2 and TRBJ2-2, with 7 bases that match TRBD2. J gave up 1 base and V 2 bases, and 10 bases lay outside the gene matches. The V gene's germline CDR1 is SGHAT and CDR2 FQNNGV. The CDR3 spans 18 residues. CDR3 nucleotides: TGTGCCAGCAGCTTAATGGTACTAGCGCAACTGAACACCGGGGAGCTGTTTTTT. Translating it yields CASSLMVLAQLNTGELFF.

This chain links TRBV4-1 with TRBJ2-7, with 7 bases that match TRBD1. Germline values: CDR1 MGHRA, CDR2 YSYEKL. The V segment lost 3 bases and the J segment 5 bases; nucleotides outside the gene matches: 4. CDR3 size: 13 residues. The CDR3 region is CASSHATGNEQYF. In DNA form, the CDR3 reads TGCGCCAGCAGCCATGCGACAGGGAACGAGCAGTACTTC.

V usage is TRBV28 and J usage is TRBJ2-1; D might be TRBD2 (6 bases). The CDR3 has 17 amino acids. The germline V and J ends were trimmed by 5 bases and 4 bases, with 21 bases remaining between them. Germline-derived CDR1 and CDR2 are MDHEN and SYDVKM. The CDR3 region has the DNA TGTGCCAGCAGTGCCCCCGGGACTTTCCCGGAGTACAATGAGCAGTTCTTC. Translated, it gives CASSAPGTFPEYNEQFF. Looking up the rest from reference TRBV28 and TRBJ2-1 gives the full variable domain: DVKVTQSSRYLVKRTGEKVFLECVQDMDHENMFWYRQDPGLGLRLIYFSYDVKMKEKGDIPEGYSVSREKKERFSLILESASTNQTSMYLCASSAPGTFPEYNEQFFGPGTRLTVL.

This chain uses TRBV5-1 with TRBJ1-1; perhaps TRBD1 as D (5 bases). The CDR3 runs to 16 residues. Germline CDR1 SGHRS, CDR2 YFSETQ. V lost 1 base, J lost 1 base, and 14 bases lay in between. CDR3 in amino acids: CASSLIVGPRNTEAFF. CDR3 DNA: TGCGCCAGCAGCTTGATAGTGGGGCCCCGGAACACTGAAGCTTTCTTT.

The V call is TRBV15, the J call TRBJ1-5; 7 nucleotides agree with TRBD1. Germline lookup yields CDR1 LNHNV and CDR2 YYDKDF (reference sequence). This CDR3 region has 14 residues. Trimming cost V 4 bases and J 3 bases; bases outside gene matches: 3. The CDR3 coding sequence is TGTGCCACCAGCACCGACAGGGTCAATCAGCCCCAGCATTTT. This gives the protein CATSTDRVNQPQHF.

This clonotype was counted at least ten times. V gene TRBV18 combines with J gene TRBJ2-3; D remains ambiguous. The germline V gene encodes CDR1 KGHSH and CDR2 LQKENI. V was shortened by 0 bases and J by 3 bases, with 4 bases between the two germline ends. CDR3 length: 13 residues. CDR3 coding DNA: TGTGCCAGCTCACCACCAACTACAGATACGCAGTATTTT. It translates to CASSPPTTDTQYF. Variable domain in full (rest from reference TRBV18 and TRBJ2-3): NAGVMQNPRHLVRRRGQEARLRCSPMKGHSHVYWYRQLPEEGLKFMVYLQKENIIDESGMPKERFSAEFPKEGPSILRIQQVVRGDSAAYFCASSPPTTDTQYFGPGTRLTVL.

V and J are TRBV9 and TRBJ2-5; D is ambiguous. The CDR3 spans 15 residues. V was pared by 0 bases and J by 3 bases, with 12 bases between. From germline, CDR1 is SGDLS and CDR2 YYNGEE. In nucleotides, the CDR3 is TGTGCCAGCAGCGTAGAGGCCCGGGTGGAAGAGACCCAGTACTTC. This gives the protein CASSVEARVEETQYF.

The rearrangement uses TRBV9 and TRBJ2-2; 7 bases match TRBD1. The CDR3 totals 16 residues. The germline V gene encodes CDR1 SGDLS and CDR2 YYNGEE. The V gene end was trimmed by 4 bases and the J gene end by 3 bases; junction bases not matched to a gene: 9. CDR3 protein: CASSTRQGQDTGELFF. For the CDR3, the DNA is TGTGCCAGCAGCACCCGACAGGGCCAGGACACCGGGGAGCTGTTTTTT.

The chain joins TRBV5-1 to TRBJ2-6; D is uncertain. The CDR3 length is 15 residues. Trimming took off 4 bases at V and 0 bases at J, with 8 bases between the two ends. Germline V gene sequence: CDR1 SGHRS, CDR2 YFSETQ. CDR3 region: CASSPWISGANVLTF. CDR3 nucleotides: TGCGCCAGCAGCCCCTGGATCTCTGGGGCCAACGTCCTGACTTTC. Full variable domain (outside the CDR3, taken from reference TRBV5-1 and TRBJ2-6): KAGVTQTPRYLIKTRGQQVTLSCSPISGHRSVSWYQQTPGQGLQFLFEYFSETQRNKGNFPGRFSGRQFSNSRSEMNVSTLELGDSALYLCASSPWISGANVLTFGAGSRLTVL.

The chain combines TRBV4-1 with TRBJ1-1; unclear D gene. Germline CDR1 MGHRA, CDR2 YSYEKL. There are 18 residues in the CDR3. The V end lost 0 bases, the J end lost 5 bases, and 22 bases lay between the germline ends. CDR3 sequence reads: CASSQDPAGWESRTEAFF. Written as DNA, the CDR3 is TGCGCCAGCAGCCAAGATCCGGCAGGTTGGGAAAGTCGGACTGAAGCTTTCTTT.